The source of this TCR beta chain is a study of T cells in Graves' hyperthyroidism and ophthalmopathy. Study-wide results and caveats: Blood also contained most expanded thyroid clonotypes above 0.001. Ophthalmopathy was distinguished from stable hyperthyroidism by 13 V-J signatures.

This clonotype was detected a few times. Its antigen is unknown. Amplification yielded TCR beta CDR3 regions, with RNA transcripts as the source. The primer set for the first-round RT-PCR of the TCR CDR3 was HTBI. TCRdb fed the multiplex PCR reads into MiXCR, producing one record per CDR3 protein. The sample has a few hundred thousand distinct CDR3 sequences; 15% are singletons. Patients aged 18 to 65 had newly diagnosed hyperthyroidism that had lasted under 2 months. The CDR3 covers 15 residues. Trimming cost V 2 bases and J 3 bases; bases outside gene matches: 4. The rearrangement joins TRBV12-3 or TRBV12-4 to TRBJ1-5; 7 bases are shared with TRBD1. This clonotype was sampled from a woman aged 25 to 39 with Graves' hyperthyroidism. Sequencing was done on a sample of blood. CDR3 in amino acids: CASSLLGTVNQPQHF. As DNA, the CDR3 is TGTGCCAGCAGTTTACTCGGGACAGTCAATCAGCCCCAGCATTTT.